The 2 T cell receptor beta chains in this list originate from one sample, sequenced in a study of T-cell memory formation after mild COVID-19. TCRdb recomputed calls from the 5' RACE reads with MiXCR, one row per CDR3 protein. The sample consists of 250,000 or so distinct CDR3 sequences, approximately 19% of them appearing once. What was sequenced was PBMCs or a T cell subset sorted from them (not recorded which). These receptors originate from a man younger than 30 who had mild COVID-19 (a few samples of this study predate the infection). Cell type and time point are not known.

This clonotype was detected a few times. The V and J genes are TRBV6-5 and TRBJ2-3; 7 nucleotides agree with TRBD2. Per germline, CDR1 MNHEY and CDR2 SVGAGI. This CDR3 spans 16 amino acids. V gave up 2 bases and J gave up 5 bases; unmatched junction bases: 10. The CDR3: CASSYGTTLRQDTQYF. The CDR3 bases are TGTGCCAGCAGTTACGGGACTACCCTACGCCAAGATACGCAGTATTTT.

This clonotype showed up just once. This sequence joins TRBV7-2 and TRBJ2-5; D gene unclear. CDR3 size: 15 residues. Germline V gene lookup returns CDR1 SGHTA and CDR2 FQGNSA. Trimming removed 4 bases from V and 4 bases from J, with 16 bases in between. In nucleotides, the CDR3 is TGTGCCAGCAGCTCCCCAGGTGGGGTCGGAGAGACCCAGTACTTC. Its protein is CASSSPGGVGETQYF. Full variable domain (remainder filled in from reference TRBV7-2 and TRBJ2-5): GAGVSQSPSNKVTEKGKDVELRCDPISGHTALYWYRQSLGQGLEFLIYFQGNSAPDKSGLPSDRFSAERTGGSVSTLTIQRTQQEDSAVYLCASSSPGGVGETQYFGPGTRLLVL.